What follows are 20 T cell receptor beta chains derived from one specimen sequenced in a study of blood T cell repertoires in COVID-19. Assay used: immunoSEQ multiplex PCR; TCRdb lists only in-frame clones, some missing. The data contain over 250,000 clones, about 83% of them singletons. Sequences were obtained from peripheral blood. Receptors were obtained from a woman in her forties or fifties who had recovered from COVID-19.

The chain couples TRBV6-2 or TRBV6-3 to TRBJ1-1; 8 positions agree with TRBD1. CDR3 size: 15 residues. V trimming: 5 bases; J trimming: 1 base; junction bases outside the gene matches: 6. Germline V gene data show CDR1 as MNHEY and CDR2 as SVGEGT. Written as DNA, the CDR3 is TGTGCCAGCAGTCGTGGGGGGACAGGGAACACTGAAGCTTTCTTT. Translation: CASSRGGTGNTEAFF.

V and J are TRBV18 and TRBJ2-1, with a tentative D call TRBD2 (6 bases). Per germline, CDR1 KGHSH and CDR2 LQKENI. V was shortened by 2 bases and J by 6 bases, with 17 bases between the two germline ends. CDR3 length: 16 amino acids. The CDR3 loop reads CASSPSEGLGGNEQFF. CDR3 nucleotides: TGTGCCAGCTCACCATCGGAGGGGTTAGGAGGCAATGAGCAGTTCTTC.

The V call is TRBV29-1, the J call TRBJ1-1; possible D gene TRBD1, 6 bases. The germline gives CDR1 SQVTM, CDR2 ANQGSEA. This CDR3 is 16 amino acids long. V was shortened by 6 bases and J by 1 base, with 21 bases between the two germline ends. As DNA, the CDR3 is TGCAGCGTCGACCAAAACAGGGTTGGGGCGAACACTGAAGCTTTCTTT. Translating it yields CSVDQNRVGANTEAFF.

The gene calls are TRBV7-3 and TRBJ2-7; no clear D gene. In germline, CDR1 is SGHTA, CDR2 FQGTGA. This CDR3 is built from 11 residues. V lost 4 bases, J lost 4 bases, and 5 bases lay in between. The CDR3 here is CASSSQYEQYF. The CDR3 coding sequence is TGTGCCAGCAGCTCGCAGTACGAGCAGTACTTC. The variable domain in full, completed from reference TRBV7-3 and TRBJ2-7, reads GAGVSQTPSNKVTEKGKYVELRCDPISGHTALYWYRQSLGQGPEFLIYFQGTGAADDSGLPNDRFFAVRPEGSVSTLKIQRTERGDSAVYLCASSSQYEQYFGPGTRLTVT.

This clone was found once. The chain has TRBV2 and TRBJ1-2, with 11 nucleotides matching TRBD1. The germline V gene has CDR1 SNHLY and CDR2 FYNNEI. V lost 6 bases, J lost 5 bases, and 2 bases stayed unmatched. The CDR3 is 13 amino acids. The CDR3 DNA reads as TGTGCCAGCAGGGGGACAGGGGGTTATGGCTACACCTTC. Its translation is CASRGTGGYGYTF.

This sequence joins TRBV4-1 and TRBJ2-7; 8 bases are a match to TRBD2. CDR1 is MGHRA, CDR2 YSYEKL, per germline. With 1 base clipped from V and 4 bases from J, the junction kept 6 bases outside the gene matches. This CDR3 contains 15 residues. Here the CDR3 DNA reads TGCGCCAGCAGCCAAGTGCGGGAGGCCACGTACGAGCAGTACTTC. Its protein is CASSQVREATYEQYF.

This chain links TRBV7-8 with TRBJ2-3; D perhaps matches TRBD1 (6 bases). Trimming cost V 4 bases and J 4 bases, with 18 bases left between them. The CDR3 extends over 16 amino acids. CDR1 is SGHVS, CDR2 FQNEAQ, per germline. The CDR3 DNA is TGTGCCAGCAGCTCAGGGGATCCCCCTGTGGCAGATACGCAGTATTTT. Translation gives CASSSGDPPVADTQYF.

The chain is built from TRBV3-1 (or the pseudogene TRBV3-2) and TRBJ2-1; 7 bases are a match to TRBD2. This CDR3 is built from 17 residues. The ends lost 0 bases at V and 14 bases at J; junction bases unmatched: 19. Germline V gene data show CDR1 as LGHDT and CDR2 as YNNKEL (reference sequence). The CDR3 sequence: CASSQDKEAGLGGVEFF. CDR3 sequence (DNA): TGTGCCAGCAGCCAAGATAAGGAAGCGGGGCTGGGGGGTGTGGAGTTCTTC.

This chain links TRBV27 with TRBJ1-3; no clear D gene. The V gene lost 3 bases and the J gene lost 0 bases, with 15 bases spanning the gap. This CDR3 region has 17 residues. Germline-derived CDR1 and CDR2 are MNHEY and SMNVEV (reference sequence). This CDR3 reads CASSLSAGLSSGNTIYF. The CDR3 DNA is TGTGCCAGCAGTTTGTCGGCAGGCCTTAGCTCTGGAAACACCATATATTTT.

This chain joins TRBV18 and TRBJ1-5, with D perhaps TRBD1 (6 bases). The CDR3 sequence is 18 residues long. The V end was cut by 2 bases, the J end by 8 bases, with 25 bases between. From germline, CDR1 is KGHSH and CDR2 LQKENI. The CDR3 sequence is CASSPGLQGAGFAEPQHF. CDR3 DNA sequence: TGTGCCAGCTCACCAGGCCTACAGGGAGCGGGATTTGCGGAGCCCCAGCATTTT.

V usage is TRBV4-3 and J usage is TRBJ2-4; 8 bases are shared with TRBD1. Germline CDR1 is LGHNA and CDR2 is YSLEER. This CDR3 comprises 15 residues. V dropped 2 bases and J dropped 3; count of bases not matched to a gene: 3. DNA for the CDR3: TGCGCCAGCAGCCAAAACAGGGGGGACAAAAACATTCAGTACTTC. It translates to CASSQNRGDKNIQYF.

The chain links TRBV19 to TRBJ2-2; 8 bases fit TRBD1. Germline V gene data show CDR1 as LNHDA and CDR2 as SQIVND (reference sequence). The CDR3 is made up of 13 amino acids. J gave up 10 bases and V 7 bases, and 8 bases lay outside the gene matches. In DNA, the CDR3 is TGTGCCAGTATGGACAGGGCCTGGGAGGAGCTGTTTTTT. It specifies CASMDRAWEELFF.

The CDR3 DNA follows: TGTGCCACCAGTAGACAGGGGGCTGGGGTCACCGGGGAGCTGTTTTTT. Amino acid sequence: CATSRQGAGVTGELFF. The V call is TRBV24-1, the J call TRBJ2-2, with 10 bases matching TRBD1. CDR1 and CDR2 (germline): KGHDR, SFDVKD. This CDR3 spans 16 amino acids. The ends lost 6 bases at V and 4 bases at J; junction bases unmatched: 7.

The CDR3 sequence: CASSYSVQAPTYGYTF. The CDR3, as DNA: TGTGCCAGCAGTTACTCGGTCCAGGCACCTACCTATGGCTACACCTTC. The V gene is TRBV6-2 or TRBV6-3, the J gene TRBJ1-2; no clear D. Germline V gives CDR1 MNHEY, CDR2 SVGEGT. The CDR3 is 16 residues long. Trimming left V 0 bases short and J 4 bases short, with 15 bases between.

The chain employs TRBV9 and TRBJ2-7; D might be TRBD2 (6 bases). Germline CDR1 reads SGDLS; CDR2 reads YYNGEE. This CDR3 is built from 15 residues. V gave up 7 bases and J gave up 4 bases, with 21 bases separating them. DNA for the CDR3: TGTGCCAGCTCTCGTGGGGGAGGAGGGTCTTACGAGCAGTACTTC. This sequence encodes CASSRGGGGSYEQYF.

As DNA, the CDR3 is TGTGCCAGCTCACAGGCGGAAGATTATGGCTACACCTTC. It is translated as CASSQAEDYGYTF. The V gene is TRBV18, the J gene TRBJ1-2; no reliable D call. Germline CDR1 KGHSH, CDR2 LQKENI. Trimming shortened V by 4 bases and J by 5 bases, and 11 bases separated the two germline ends. This CDR3 spans 13 amino acids.

The chain has TRBV3-1 (or the pseudogene TRBV3-2) and TRBJ2-1; 12 bases match TRBD1. Unmatched junction bases numbered 5, after V lost 3 bases and J lost 8 bases. The CDR3 runs to 15 residues. The germline gives CDR1 LGHDT, CDR2 YNNKEL (reference sequence). DNA for the CDR3: TGTGCCAGCAGCCACCGGGACAGGGGGCTCTATGAGCAGTTCTTC. Amino acid sequence: CASSHRDRGLYEQFF.

The chain employs TRBV7-3 and TRBJ1-2; D not certain. The CDR3 has 14 amino acids. Trimming stripped 0 bases from V and 2 bases from J, with 7 bases between. Germline lookup yields CDR1 SGHTA and CDR2 FQGTGA. The CDR3 sequence: CASSLTTGNYGYTF. The CDR3 bases are TGTGCCAGCAGCTTAACGACGGGGAACTATGGCTACACCTTC.

This clone was detected a few times. This chain's CDR3 is CASSLDQTVTYEQYF. The CDR3 bases are TGTGCCAGCAGCTTAGACCAGACTGTTACCTACGAGCAGTACTTC. This chain links TRBV7-2 with TRBJ2-7, with D uncertain. Trimming removed 1 base from V and 2 bases from J, with 12 bases in between. The CDR3 consists of 15 residues. CDR1 is SGHTA and CDR2 is FQGNSA in the germline V gene.

V usage is TRBV9 and J usage is TRBJ1-3; a weak D match, TRBD1 (6 bases). V lost 0 bases, J lost 0 bases, and 7 bases lay in between. This CDR3 has 15 amino acids. Germline V lookup: CDR1 SGDLS, CDR2 YYNGEE. CDR3 amino acids: CASSVEQGSGNTIYF. CDR3 bases: TGTGCCAGCAGCGTAGAACAGGGCTCTGGAAACACCATATATTTT.